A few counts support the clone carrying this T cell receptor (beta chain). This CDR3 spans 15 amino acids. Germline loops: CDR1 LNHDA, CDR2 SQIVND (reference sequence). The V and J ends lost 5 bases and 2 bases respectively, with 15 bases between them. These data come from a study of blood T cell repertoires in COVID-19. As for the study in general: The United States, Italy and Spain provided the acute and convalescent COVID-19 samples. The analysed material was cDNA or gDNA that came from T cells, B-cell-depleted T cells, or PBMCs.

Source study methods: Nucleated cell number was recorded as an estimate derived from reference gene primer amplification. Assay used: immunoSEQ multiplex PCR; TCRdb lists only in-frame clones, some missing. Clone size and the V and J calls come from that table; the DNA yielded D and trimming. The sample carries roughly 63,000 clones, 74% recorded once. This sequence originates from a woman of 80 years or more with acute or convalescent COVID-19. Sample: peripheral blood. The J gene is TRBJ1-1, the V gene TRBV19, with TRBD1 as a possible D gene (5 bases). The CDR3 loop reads CASSSDSLFNTEAFF. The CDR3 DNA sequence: TGTGCCAGTAGTTCCGACAGTCTCTTCAACACTGAAGCTTTCTTT.